A single T cell receptor beta chain is shown here with its context. The data are from a study of regulatory T cells in long-lasting Graves disease. Between the trimmed V and J ends, which lost 2 bases and 16 bases, there was a span of 24 bases. In germline, CDR1 is SGHTA, CDR2 FQGTGA. The CDR3 runs 15 residues. Time point denoted: newly diagnosed GD, antithyroid drugs for less than 3 months. PBMC RNA was the source of the TCR library. Through Arm-PCR of CDR3 regions and iRepertoire HTBI primers, TCR beta libraries were built. Each CDR3 protein gets one entry after TCRdb re-called the multiplex PCR reads with MiXCR. The sample includes 550,000 or so distinct CDR3 sequences, about 12% seen only once; the top ten take more than 8%. In addition, the sample was reused for a study of T cells in Graves' hyperthyroidism and ophthalmopathy.

This receptor was identified in a woman under 40 with Graves disease. The specimen comprised peripheral blood mononuclear cells (PBMCs), sampled at new diagnosis, from a patient treated with antithyroid drugs. This sequence joins TRBV7-3 and TRBJ2-1, with D possibly being TRBD2 (6 bases). CDR3 DNA: TGTGCCAGCAGCTTATCTCCGGGGGAAGGTCGTAAGATTTTCTTC. Translated: CASSLSPGEGRKIFF.